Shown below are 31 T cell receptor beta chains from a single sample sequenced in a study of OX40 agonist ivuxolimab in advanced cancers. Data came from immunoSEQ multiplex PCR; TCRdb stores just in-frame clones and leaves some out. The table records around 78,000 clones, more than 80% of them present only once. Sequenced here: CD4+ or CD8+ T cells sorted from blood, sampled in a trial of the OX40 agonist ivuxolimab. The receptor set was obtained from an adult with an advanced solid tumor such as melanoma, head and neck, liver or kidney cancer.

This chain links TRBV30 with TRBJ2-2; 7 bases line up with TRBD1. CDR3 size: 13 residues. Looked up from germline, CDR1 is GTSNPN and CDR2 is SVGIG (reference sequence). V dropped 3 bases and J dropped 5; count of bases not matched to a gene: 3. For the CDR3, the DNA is TGTGCCTGGAGGCAGACAGGGACCGGGGAGCTGTTTTTT. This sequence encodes CAWRQTGTGELFF.

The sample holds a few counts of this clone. CDR3 sequence reads: CASSAIAGEQELFF. The DNA of the CDR3 is TGCGCCAGCAGCGCGATAGCGGGGGAGCAGGAGCTGTTTTTT. The genes are TRBV5-1 and TRBJ2-2; 9 bases line up with TRBD2. The V segment lost 4 bases and the J segment 10 bases; nucleotides outside the gene matches: 8. The CDR3 extends over 14 amino acids. Germline V gene lookup returns CDR1 SGHRS and CDR2 YFSETQ.

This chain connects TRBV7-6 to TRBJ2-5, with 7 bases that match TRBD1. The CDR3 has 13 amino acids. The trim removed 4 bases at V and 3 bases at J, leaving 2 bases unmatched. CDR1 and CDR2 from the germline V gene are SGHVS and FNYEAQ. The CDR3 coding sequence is TGTGCCAGCAGCTGGGGACAGAAAGAGACCCAGTACTTC. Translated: CASSWGQKETQYF. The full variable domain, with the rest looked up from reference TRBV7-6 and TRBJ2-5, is GAGVSQSPRYKVTKRGQDVALRCDPISGHVSLYWYRQALGQGPEFLTYFNYEAQQDKSGLPNDRFSAERPEGSISTLTIQRTEQRDSAMYRCASSWGQKETQYFGPGTRLLVL.

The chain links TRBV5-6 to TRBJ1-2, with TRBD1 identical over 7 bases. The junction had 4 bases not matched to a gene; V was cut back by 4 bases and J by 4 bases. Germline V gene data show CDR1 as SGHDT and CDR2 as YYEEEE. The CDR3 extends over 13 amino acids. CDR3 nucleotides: TGTGCCAGCAGCCGGACAGGCCCCTATGGCTACACCTTC. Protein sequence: CASSRTGPYGYTF.

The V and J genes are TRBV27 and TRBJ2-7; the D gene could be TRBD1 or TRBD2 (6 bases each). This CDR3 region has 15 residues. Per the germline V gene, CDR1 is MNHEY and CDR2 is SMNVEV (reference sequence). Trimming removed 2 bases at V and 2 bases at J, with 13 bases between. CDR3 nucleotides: TGTGCCAGCAGTTTAAGGGGGGATCAGGCCTACGAGCAGTACTTC. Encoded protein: CASSLRGDQAYEQYF.

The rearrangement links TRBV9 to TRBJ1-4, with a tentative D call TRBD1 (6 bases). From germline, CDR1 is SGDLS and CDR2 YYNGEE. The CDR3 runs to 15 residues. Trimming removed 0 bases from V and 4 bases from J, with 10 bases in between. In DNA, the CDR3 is TGTGCCAGCAGCGTAGGACAGGCCTATAATGAAAAACTGTTTTTT. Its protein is CASSVGQAYNEKLFF.

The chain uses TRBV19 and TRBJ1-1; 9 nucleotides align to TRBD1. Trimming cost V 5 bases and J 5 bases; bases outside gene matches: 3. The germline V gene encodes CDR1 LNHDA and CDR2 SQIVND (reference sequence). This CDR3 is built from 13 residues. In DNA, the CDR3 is TGTGCCAGTAGTGCAGACAGGGGGACTGAAGCTTTCTTT. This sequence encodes CASSADRGTEAFF. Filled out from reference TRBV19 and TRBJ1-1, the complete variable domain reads DGGITQSPKYLFRKEGQNVTLSCEQNLNHDAMYWYRQDPGQGLRLIYYSQIVNDFQKGDIAEGYSVSREKKESFPLTVTSAQKNPTAFYLCASSADRGTEAFFGQGTRLTVV.

The CDR3 DNA is TGTGCCTGGAGTCAGACTAGCGGGGGGGCCACAGATACGCAGTATTTT. Translated, it gives CAWSQTSGGATDTQYF. V gene TRBV30 combines with J gene TRBJ2-3, with 14 bases lining up with TRBD2. The CDR3 has 16 amino acids. The V segment lost 2 bases and the J segment 2 bases; nucleotides outside the gene matches: 3. CDR1 is GTSNPN and CDR2 is SVGIG in the germline V gene (reference sequence). Drawing the rest from reference TRBV30 and TRBJ2-3, the complete variable domain is SQTIHQWPATLVQPVGSPLSLECTVEGTSNPNLYWYRQAAGRGLQLLFYSVGIGQISSEVPQNLSASRPQDRQFILSSKKLLLSDSGFYLCAWSQTSGGATDTQYFGPGTRLTVL.

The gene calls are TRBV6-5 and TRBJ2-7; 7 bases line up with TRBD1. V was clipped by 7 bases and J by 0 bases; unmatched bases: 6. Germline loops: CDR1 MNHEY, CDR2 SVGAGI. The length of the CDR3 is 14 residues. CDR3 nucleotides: TGTGCCAGCATTCGAGACAGGGTCTCCTACGAGCAGTACTTC. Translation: CASIRDRVSYEQYF.

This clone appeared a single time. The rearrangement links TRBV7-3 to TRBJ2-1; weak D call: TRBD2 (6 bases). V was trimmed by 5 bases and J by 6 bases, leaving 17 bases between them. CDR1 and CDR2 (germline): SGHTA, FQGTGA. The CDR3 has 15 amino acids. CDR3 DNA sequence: TGTGCCAGCAGCCCGCTCGAACACGGGGGCAATGAGCAGTTCTTC. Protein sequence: CASSPLEHGGNEQFF.

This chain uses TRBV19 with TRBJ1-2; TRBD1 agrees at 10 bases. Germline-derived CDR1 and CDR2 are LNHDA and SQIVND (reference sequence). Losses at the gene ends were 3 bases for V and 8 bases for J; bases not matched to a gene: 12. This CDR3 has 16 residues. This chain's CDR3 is CASSIRDRGSFWGYTF. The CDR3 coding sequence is TGTGCCAGTAGTATCCGGGACAGGGGCTCTTTTTGGGGCTACACCTTC.

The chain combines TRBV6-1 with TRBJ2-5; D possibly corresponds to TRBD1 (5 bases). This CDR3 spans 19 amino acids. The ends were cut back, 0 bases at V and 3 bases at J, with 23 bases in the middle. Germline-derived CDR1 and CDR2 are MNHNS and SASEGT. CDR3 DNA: TGTGCCAGCAGTGAAGCGCAGGTTGGCCAGGGATGGGGCGAAGAGACCCAGTACTTC. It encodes CASSEAQVGQGWGEETQYF.

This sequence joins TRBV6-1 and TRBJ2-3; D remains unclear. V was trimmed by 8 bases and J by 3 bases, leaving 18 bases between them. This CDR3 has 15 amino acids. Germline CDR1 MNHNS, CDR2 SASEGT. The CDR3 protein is CASPELVGRTDTQYF. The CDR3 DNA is TGTGCCAGCCCCGAATTGGTAGGACGGACAGATACGCAGTATTTT.

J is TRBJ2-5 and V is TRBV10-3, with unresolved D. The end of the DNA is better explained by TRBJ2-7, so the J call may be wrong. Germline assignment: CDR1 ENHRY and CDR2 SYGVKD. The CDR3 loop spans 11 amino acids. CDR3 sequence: CAIRTTYEQYF. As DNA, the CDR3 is TGTGCCATCAGGACGACCTACGAGCAGTACTTC.

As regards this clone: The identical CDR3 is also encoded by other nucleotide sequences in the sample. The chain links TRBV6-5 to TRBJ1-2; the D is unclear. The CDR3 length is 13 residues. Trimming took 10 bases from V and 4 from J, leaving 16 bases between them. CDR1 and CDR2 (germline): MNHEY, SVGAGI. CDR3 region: CATRDSLFYGYTF. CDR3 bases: TGTGCCACCCGAGACTCTCTGTTCTATGGCTACACCTTC.

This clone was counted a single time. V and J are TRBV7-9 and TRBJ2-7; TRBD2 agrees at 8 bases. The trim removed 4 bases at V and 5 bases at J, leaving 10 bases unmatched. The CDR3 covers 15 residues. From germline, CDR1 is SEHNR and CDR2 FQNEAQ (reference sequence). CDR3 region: CASSSRPGTRNEQYF. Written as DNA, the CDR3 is TGTGCCAGCAGCTCCCGCCCCGGGACTAGAAACGAGCAGTACTTC.

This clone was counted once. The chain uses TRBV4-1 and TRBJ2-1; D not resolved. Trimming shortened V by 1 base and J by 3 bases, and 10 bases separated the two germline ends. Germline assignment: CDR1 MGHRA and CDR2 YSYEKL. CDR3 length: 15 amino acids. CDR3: CASSQAPAGYNEQFF. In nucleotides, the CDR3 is TGCGCCAGCAGCCAAGCGCCCGCCGGCTACAATGAGCAGTTCTTC.

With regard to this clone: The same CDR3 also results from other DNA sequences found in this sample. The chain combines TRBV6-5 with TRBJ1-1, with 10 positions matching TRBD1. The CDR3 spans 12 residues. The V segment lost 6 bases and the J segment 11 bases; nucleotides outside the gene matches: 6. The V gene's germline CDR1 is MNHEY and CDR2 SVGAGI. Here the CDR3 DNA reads TGTGCCAGCAGCCGGACAGGGGGTGCGGCTTTCTTT. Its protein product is CASSRTGGAAFF.

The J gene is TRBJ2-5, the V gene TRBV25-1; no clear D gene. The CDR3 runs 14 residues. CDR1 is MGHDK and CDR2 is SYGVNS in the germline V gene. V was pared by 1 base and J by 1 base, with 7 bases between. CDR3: CASSELPTQETQYF. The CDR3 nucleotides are TGTGCCAGCAGTGAATTGCCTACCCAAGAGACCCAGTACTTC.

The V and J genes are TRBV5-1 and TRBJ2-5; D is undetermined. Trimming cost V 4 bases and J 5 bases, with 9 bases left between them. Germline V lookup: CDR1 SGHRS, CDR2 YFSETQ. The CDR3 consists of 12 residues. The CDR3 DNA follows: TGCGCCAGCAGCCACTTACGGGAGACCCAGTACTTC. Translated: CASSHLRETQYF.

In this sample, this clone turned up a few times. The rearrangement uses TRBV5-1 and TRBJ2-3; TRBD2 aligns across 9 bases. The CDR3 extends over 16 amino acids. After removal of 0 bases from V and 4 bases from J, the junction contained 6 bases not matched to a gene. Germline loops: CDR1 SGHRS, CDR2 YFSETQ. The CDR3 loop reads CASSLGAWTSADTQYF. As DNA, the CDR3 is TGCGCCAGCAGCTTGGGGGCGTGGACTAGCGCAGATACGCAGTATTTT.

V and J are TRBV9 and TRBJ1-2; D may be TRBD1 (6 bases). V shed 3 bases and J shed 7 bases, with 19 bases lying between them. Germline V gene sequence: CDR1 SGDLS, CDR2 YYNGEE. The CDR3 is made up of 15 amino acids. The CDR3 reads CASSDQDRPSGGYTF. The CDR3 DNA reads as TGTGCCAGCAGCGACCAGGACAGACCCTCTGGTGGCTACACCTTC.

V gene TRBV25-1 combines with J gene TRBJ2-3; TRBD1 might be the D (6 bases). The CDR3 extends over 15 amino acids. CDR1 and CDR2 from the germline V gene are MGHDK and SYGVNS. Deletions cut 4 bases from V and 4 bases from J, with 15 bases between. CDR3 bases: TGTGCCAGCAGTGTCCGGGCAGGGGCAGCAGATACGCAGTATTTT. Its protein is CASSVRAGAADTQYF.

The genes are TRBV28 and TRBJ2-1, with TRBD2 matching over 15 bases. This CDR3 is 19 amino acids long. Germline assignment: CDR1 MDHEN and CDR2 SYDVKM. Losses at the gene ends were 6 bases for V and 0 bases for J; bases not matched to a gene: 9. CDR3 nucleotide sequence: TGTGCCAGCAGCCTAGCTGGACTAGCGGGGGGGAGCTCCTACAATGAGCAGTTCTTC. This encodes CASSLAGLAGGSSYNEQFF.

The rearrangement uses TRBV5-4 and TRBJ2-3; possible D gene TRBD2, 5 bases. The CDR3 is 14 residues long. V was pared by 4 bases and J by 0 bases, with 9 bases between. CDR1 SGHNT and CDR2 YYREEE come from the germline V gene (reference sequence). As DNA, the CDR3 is TGTGCCAGCAGCCCCCGGACTAGCACAGATACGCAGTATTTT. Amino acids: CASSPRTSTDTQYF.

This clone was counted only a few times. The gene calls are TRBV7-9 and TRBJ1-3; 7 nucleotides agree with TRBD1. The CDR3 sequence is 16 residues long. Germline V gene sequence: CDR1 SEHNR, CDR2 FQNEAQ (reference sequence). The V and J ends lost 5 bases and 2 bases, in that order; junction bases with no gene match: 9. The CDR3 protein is CASSPNQGVAGNTIYF. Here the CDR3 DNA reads TGTGCCAGCAGCCCTAATCAGGGGGTAGCTGGAAACACCATATATTTT. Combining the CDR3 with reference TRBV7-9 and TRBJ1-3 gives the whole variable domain DTGVSQNPRHKITKRGQNVTFRCDPISEHNRLYWYRQTLGQGPEFLTYFQNEAQLEKSRLLSDRFSAERPKGSFSTLEIQRTEQGDSAMYLCASSPNQGVAGNTIYFGEGSWLTVV.

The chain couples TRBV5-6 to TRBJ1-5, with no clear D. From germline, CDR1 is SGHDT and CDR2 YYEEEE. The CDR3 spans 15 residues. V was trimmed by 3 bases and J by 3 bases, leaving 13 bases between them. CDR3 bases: TGTGCCAGCAGCTCCCTGACTGCCAACAATCAGCCCCAGCATTTT. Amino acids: CASSSLTANNQPQHF. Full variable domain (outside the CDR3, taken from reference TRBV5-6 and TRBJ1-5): DAGVTQSPTHLIKTRGQQVTLRCSPKSGHDTVSWYQQALGQGPQFIFQYYEEEERQRGNFPDRFSGHQFPNYSSELNVNALLLGDSALYLCASSSLTANNQPQHFGDGTRLSIL.

This CDR3 is CASSLGGRTEAFF. The CDR3 DNA sequence: TGTGCCAGTAGTCTGGGGGGGAGGACTGAAGCTTTCTTT. The rearrangement uses TRBV19 and TRBJ1-1; D might be TRBD1 (5 bases). V was pared by 5 bases and J by 5 bases, with 12 bases between. Germline loops: CDR1 LNHDA, CDR2 SQIVND (reference sequence). The CDR3 totals 13 residues.

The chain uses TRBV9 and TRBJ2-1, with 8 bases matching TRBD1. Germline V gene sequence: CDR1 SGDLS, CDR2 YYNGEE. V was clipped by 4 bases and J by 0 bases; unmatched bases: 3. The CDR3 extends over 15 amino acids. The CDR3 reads CASSTDRGSYNEQFF. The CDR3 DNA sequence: TGTGCCAGCAGCACAGACAGGGGCTCCTACAATGAGCAGTTCTTC.

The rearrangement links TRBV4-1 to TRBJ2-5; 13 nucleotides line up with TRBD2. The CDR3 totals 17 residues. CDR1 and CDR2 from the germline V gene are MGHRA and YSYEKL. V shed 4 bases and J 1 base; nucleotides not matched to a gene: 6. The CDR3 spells CASSPQGLAGFQETQYF. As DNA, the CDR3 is TGCGCCAGCAGCCCTCAGGGACTAGCGGGGTTCCAAGAGACCCAGTACTTC.

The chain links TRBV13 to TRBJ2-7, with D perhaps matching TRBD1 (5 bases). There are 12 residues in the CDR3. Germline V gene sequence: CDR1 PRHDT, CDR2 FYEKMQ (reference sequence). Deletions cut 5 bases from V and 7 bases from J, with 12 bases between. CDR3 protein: CASSADSLEQYF. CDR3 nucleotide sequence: TGTGCCAGCAGCGCCGACAGTCTGGAGCAGTACTTC.